The 9 T cell receptor beta chains in this list originate from one sample, sequenced in a study of cytomegalovirus exposure and HLA in healthy donors. Primers for the PCR totalled 60 Vbeta and 13 Jbeta. Clones were sequenced by immunoSEQ multiplex PCR, and TCRdb holds only the in-frame ones, with some missing. There are some 150,000 clones in the sample, with approximately 2% held by the top ten. Material for sequencing was PBMCs. All receptors derive from a woman aged 18-29 years in good health and CMV-seronegative.

The V call is TRBV19, the J call TRBJ1-1; D remains ambiguous. This CDR3 spans 14 amino acids. Trimming cost V 7 bases and J 4 bases, with 16 bases left between them. Germline assignment: CDR1 LNHDA and CDR2 SQIVND (reference sequence). This CDR3 is CASKTGPQTTEAFF. CDR3 bases: TGTGCCAGTAAAACCGGTCCTCAAACCACTGAAGCTTTCTTT.

V is TRBV28 and J is TRBJ1-1, with D uncertain. The V end lost 4 bases, the J end lost 8 bases, and 14 bases lay between the germline ends. CDR1 MDHEN and CDR2 SYDVKM come from the germline V gene. CDR3 size: 13 residues. The CDR3 loop reads CASSSITPLEAFF. The CDR3 DNA reads as TGTGCCAGCAGTTCCATAACCCCTCTAGAAGCTTTCTTT.

This rearrangement joins TRBV5-1 to TRBJ2-7, with 10 bases lining up with TRBD1. CDR1 is SGHRS, CDR2 YFSETQ, per germline. CDR3 length: 15 residues. The J segment lost 6 bases and the V segment lost 0 bases, leaving 6 bases of the junction unmatched. The CDR3 region has the DNA TGCGCCAGCAGCTTGGTAGGGACAGGGGATCTCGAGCAGTACTTC. Its translation is CASSLVGTGDLEQYF.

The V gene is TRBV11-2, the J gene TRBJ2-3; no clear D gene. Trimming cost V 4 bases and J 3 bases, with 8 bases left between them. The CDR3 covers 13 residues. Germline CDR1 reads SGHAT; CDR2 reads FQNNGV. CDR3 loop: CASSSHRTDTQYF. The CDR3 DNA sequence: TGTGCCAGCAGCTCCCATCGGACAGATACGCAGTATTTT.

This chain connects TRBV28 to TRBJ1-2, with 7 bases fitting TRBD1. The CDR3 consists of 14 residues. The ends lost 4 bases at V and 6 bases at J; junction bases unmatched: 8. The germline V gene has CDR1 MDHEN and CDR2 SYDVKM. For the CDR3, the DNA is TGTGCCAGCAGTTACGGGACAGAGATCGATGGCTACACCTTC. Encoded protein: CASSYGTEIDGYTF.

This chain connects TRBV7-9 to TRBJ2-1; TRBD1 matches 8 bases. This CDR3 is 15 amino acids long. Per the germline V gene, CDR1 is SEHNR and CDR2 is FQNEAQ (reference sequence). The junction had 9 bases not matched to a gene; V was cut back by 2 bases and J by 9 bases. As DNA, the CDR3 is TGTGCCAGCAGCTTAAATCACGACAGGGGTGGTGAGCAGTTCTTC. Translation: CASSLNHDRGGEQFF.

This chain uses TRBV6-1 with TRBJ2-7; the D gene is possibly TRBD1 (5 bases). The V gene lost 0 bases and the J gene lost 4 bases, with 16 bases spanning the gap. The CDR3 extends over 16 amino acids. Germline values: CDR1 MNHNS, CDR2 SASEGT. CDR3 sequence reads: CASSEALRRQIYEQYV. CDR3 DNA sequence: TGTGCCAGCAGTGAAGCGCTCAGGAGACAGATATACGAGCAGTACGTC.

The chain links TRBV27 to TRBJ1-1; 8 bases are shared with TRBD1. CDR1 and CDR2 (germline): MNHEY, SMNVEV (reference sequence). CDR3 length: 14 amino acids. J gave up 7 bases and V 2 bases, and 6 bases lay outside the gene matches. CDR3 in DNA: TGTGCCAGCAGTTTACTCCAACAGGGGGGTGAAGCTTTCTTT. The encoded protein is CASSLLQQGGEAFF.

The chain employs TRBV27 and TRBJ1-5, with a tentative D call TRBD1 (6 bases). CDR1 is MNHEY and CDR2 is SMNVEV in the germline V gene (reference sequence). The CDR3 covers 15 residues. V lost 6 bases, J lost 4 bases, and 16 bases lay in between. The CDR3: CASRKTWGLNQPQHF. The CDR3 region has the DNA TGTGCCAGCAGAAAAACGTGGGGGCTTAATCAGCCCCAGCATTTT.